This T cell receptor (beta chain) was obtained from a study of T cells in localized non-small cell lung cancer. Broader study findings: A median about 50 of the top 100 tumor clones appeared in adjacent lung.

The repertoire was sequenced with immunoSEQ multiplex PCR; TCRdb's copy has only in-frame clones and lacks some. The data contain roughly 2,800 clones, around 26% of them singletons. CDR3 size: 14 residues. CDR1 is KGHSH and CDR2 is LQKENI in the germline V gene. J was trimmed by 9 bases and V by 5 bases; bases with no gene match: 3. As concerns this clone: What it recognizes is unknown.

Here the sequenced sample was lung tumor tissue, taken before any cancer treatment. This chain joins TRBV18 and TRBJ1-6; 11 bases line up with TRBD1. The source of this sequence is a man aged 35 to 69 with stage I squamous cell lung carcinoma. The CDR3 sequence is CASSVGTGGSPLHF. CDR3 in DNA: TGTGCCAGCTCAGTCGGGACAGGGGGTTCACCCCTCCACTTT.